These 26 T cell receptor beta chains were sequenced from one sample in a study of T cells in Graves' hyperthyroidism and ophthalmopathy. Amplification yielded TCR beta CDR3 regions, with RNA transcripts as the source. A first-round RT-PCR of the TCR CDR3 used the HTBI primer set. MiXCR was run by TCRdb on the multiplex PCR reads, yielding one entry per CDR3 protein. The sample carries hundreds of thousands of distinct CDR3 sequences, 14% recorded once. The material sequenced was blood. The source of these receptors is a woman aged 50 to 60 with Graves' ophthalmopathy.

Only a few counts were recorded for this clonotype. The chain joins TRBV19 to TRBJ2-5; no clear D gene. Trimming cost V 3 bases and J 0 bases, with 11 bases left between them. The CDR3 length is 15 residues. Germline CDR1 reads LNHDA; CDR2 reads SQIVND (reference sequence). The CDR3 loop reads CASSIGRTYQETQYF. DNA for the CDR3: TGTGCCAGTAGTATCGGCAGAACGTACCAAGAGACCCAGTACTTC.

The V gene is TRBV4-2, the J gene TRBJ2-5, with 10 nucleotides matching TRBD2. Per the germline V gene, CDR1 is LGHNA and CDR2 is YNFKEQ. The ends lost 4 bases at V and 0 bases at J; junction bases unmatched: 5. The CDR3 spans 16 residues. CDR3 nucleotides: TGTGCCAGCAGCCCGACTAGCGGGCCGTACCAAGAGACCCAGTACTTC. It codes for CASSPTSGPYQETQYF.

This clonotype was observed a handful of times. V usage is TRBV7-3 and J usage is TRBJ2-2, with TRBD2 identical over 10 bases. The trim removed 5 bases at V and 0 bases at J, leaving 12 bases unmatched. The CDR3 runs 19 residues. Looked up from germline, CDR1 is SGHTA and CDR2 is FQGTGA. Here the CDR3 reads CASSAQLAGPRTNTGELFF. CDR3 DNA sequence: TGTGCCAGCAGCGCGCAACTAGCGGGACCCCGAACGAACACCGGGGAGCTGTTTTTT.

The chain uses TRBV27 and TRBJ1-5; D perhaps matches TRBD1 (5 bases). The CDR3 spans 15 residues. V was cut by 10 bases and J by 3 bases, with 19 bases left in between. Germline CDR1 reads MNHEY; CDR2 reads SMNVEV (reference sequence). The CDR3 nucleotides are TGTGCCACCAAAGCCCGGGACGTGTACAATCAGCCCCAGCATTTT. Translated, it gives CATKARDVYNQPQHF.

The table lists this clonotype with many counts. The chain has TRBV10-3 and TRBJ1-4; TRBD1 matches at 11 bases. Germline V gene data show CDR1 as ENHRY and CDR2 as SYGVKD. V shed 6 bases, J shed 6 bases, and the junction held 6 bases outside the gene matches. This CDR3 has 15 residues. The CDR3 sequence is CAIRRTGGEDEKLFF. The CDR3 DNA sequence: TGTGCCATCAGAAGGACAGGGGGCGAGGATGAAAAACTGTTTTTT.

This clonotype was observed at least ten times. V usage is TRBV6-5 and J usage is TRBJ2-3; 7 nucleotides align to TRBD2. Germline lookup yields CDR1 MNHEY and CDR2 SVGAGI. The CDR3 has 15 amino acids. Trimming removed 2 bases from V and 0 bases from J; junction bases left unmatched: 2. CDR3 residues: CASSYAGLSTDTQYF. The CDR3 DNA follows: TGTGCCAGCAGTTACGCGGGACTAAGCACAGATACGCAGTATTTT.

Ten or more counts support this clonotype. The J gene is TRBJ2-2, the V gene TRBV11-3; tentatively, D is TRBD1 (5 bases). V was cut by 11 bases and J by 2 bases, with 12 bases left in between. The germline gives CDR1 SGHNT, CDR2 YENEEA. The CDR3 loop spans 13 amino acids. CDR3 nucleotides: TGTGCCGACAGTACTACTAACACCGGGGAGCTGTTTTTT. Residues: CADSTTNTGELFF.

This clonotype occurred many times. The chain employs TRBV29-1 and TRBJ2-7, with 7 positions matching TRBD2. Germline CDR1 reads SQVTM; CDR2 reads ANQGSEA. The CDR3 covers 14 residues. V lost 1 base to trimming and J lost 2 bases; unmatched junction nucleotides: 5. The CDR3 loop is CSVEVGGSTYEQYF. CDR3 nucleotides: TGCAGCGTTGAAGTTGGCGGGAGTACCTACGAGCAGTACTTC.

Ten or more counts support this clonotype. The chain couples TRBV12-3 or TRBV12-4 to TRBJ1-5; TRBD1 is a possible D gene (6 bases). V lost 5 bases to trimming and J lost 7 bases, with 30 bases between them. The CDR3 is 19 amino acids. Here the CDR3 DNA reads TGTGCCAGCAGTCCCTCTGGGGCGGGGGGGGCGGTGGGTAACCAGCCCCAGCATTTT. Residues: CASSPSGAGGAVGNQPQHF.

At least ten counts were recorded for this clonotype. The genes are TRBV7-2 and TRBJ1-1; 8 bases line up with TRBD1. CDR1 is SGHTA and CDR2 is FQGNSA in the germline V gene. Unmatched junction bases numbered 6, after V lost 0 bases and J lost 6 bases. The CDR3 has 15 amino acids. The chain's CDR3 is CASSLAGQGGSEAFF. As DNA, the CDR3 is TGTGCCAGCAGCTTAGCCGGACAGGGTGGTTCTGAAGCTTTCTTT. Using reference TRBV7-2 and TRBJ1-1 for the parts outside the CDR3, the full variable domain is GAGVSQSPSNKVTEKGKDVELRCDPISGHTALYWYRQSLGQGLEFLIYFQGNSAPDKSGLPSDRFSAERTGGSVSTLTIQRTQQEDSAVYLCASSLAGQGGSEAFFGQGTRLTVV.

The rearrangement joins TRBV9 to TRBJ2-3; D remains ambiguous. The V gene's germline CDR1 is SGDLS and CDR2 YYNGEE. This CDR3 is built from 17 residues. Trimming removed 2 bases from V and 0 bases from J, with 16 bases in between. The DNA of the CDR3 is TGTGCCAGCAGCGTTAGTGGGTCCCGCACTAGCACAGATACGCAGTATTTT. Protein product: CASSVSGSRTSTDTQYF.

The chain carries TRBV27 and TRBJ2-7; 12 bases fit TRBD2. The CDR3 covers 15 residues. Germline trimming cut 6 bases from V and 3 bases from J; bases unmatched to any gene: 6. Per the germline V gene, CDR1 is MNHEY and CDR2 is SMNVEV (reference sequence). Here the CDR3 reads CASRLKTSGSYEQYF. The CDR3 bases are TGTGCCAGCAGACTGAAGACTAGCGGGAGCTACGAGCAGTACTTC.

The V gene is TRBV7-2, the J gene TRBJ2-2, with D perhaps assigned TRBD1 or TRBD2 (5 bases each). Germline V CDR1 and CDR2: SGHTA, FQGNSA. The CDR3 length is 15 residues. Trimming left V 5 bases short and J 5 bases short, with 15 bases between. The DNA of the CDR3 is TGTGCCAGCAGCCCTTATGGGGGTGTGACCGGGGAGCTGTTTTTT. Amino acids: CASSPYGGVTGELFF.

This clonotype occurred a few times. The CDR3 sequence is CASSASSAGDEQYF. The CDR3 coding sequence is TGTGCCAGCAGTGCGTCTTCAGCGGGAGACGAGCAGTACTTC. This sequence joins TRBV2 and TRBJ2-7; 8 bases map to TRBD2. Germline V CDR1 and CDR2: SNHLY, FYNNEI. This CDR3 spans 14 amino acids. The trim removed 4 bases at V and 5 bases at J, leaving 7 bases unmatched.

CDR3 DNA sequence: TGCGCCAGCACACAGGAGATGAACACTGAAGCTTTCTTT. Its protein is CASTQEMNTEAFF. The genes are TRBV4-3 and TRBJ1-1, with D possibly matching TRBD1 (5 bases). Germline lookup yields CDR1 LGHNA and CDR2 YSLEER. This CDR3 is 13 amino acids long. Trimming took off 7 bases at V and 0 bases at J, with 9 bases between the two ends.

This clonotype was counted at least ten times. The rearrangement uses TRBV5-6 and TRBJ2-7, with 9 positions matching TRBD2. V lost 2 bases to trimming and J lost 1 base; unmatched junction nucleotides: 7. This CDR3 spans 16 amino acids. CDR1 and CDR2 from the germline V gene are SGHDT and YYEEEE. The CDR3, as DNA: TGTGCCAGCAGCTTACGAAGCGGGGGGATTTCCTACGAGCAGTACTTC. Residues: CASSLRSGGISYEQYF.

V and J are TRBV28 and TRBJ2-7, with D perhaps TRBD2 (5 bases). The CDR3 is made up of 13 amino acids. CDR1 MDHEN and CDR2 SYDVKM come from the germline V gene. Trimming left V 8 bases short and J 0 bases short, with 11 bases between. The CDR3 reads CASLPRVSYEQYF. The CDR3 DNA is TGTGCCAGCCTCCCGCGGGTCTCCTACGAGCAGTACTTC.

A few counts support this clonotype. The chain has TRBV2 and TRBJ1-1; no clear D. Trimming pared 7 bases from V and 3 bases from J, leaving 12 bases between. Germline CDR1 SNHLY, CDR2 FYNNEI. The CDR3 spans 13 residues. CDR3 in DNA: TGTGCCAGCATTGGGGATGTGGACACTGAAGCTTTCTTT. Its translation is CASIGDVDTEAFF.

This clonotype was found many times. CDR3 DNA: TGTGCCAGCAGCTTCGCTTACAAAGAGACCCAGTACTTC. This gives the protein CASSFAYKETQYF. This chain links TRBV7-2 with TRBJ2-5; D not certain. Trimming took off 3 bases at V and 3 bases at J, with 8 bases between the two ends. The germline V gene has CDR1 SGHTA and CDR2 FQGNSA. The CDR3 runs 13 residues.

Written as DNA, the CDR3 is TGTGCCAGCCCATTGCCTTGGGACAGCCTATATGGCTACACCTTC. It is translated as CASPLPWDSLYGYTF. The V call is TRBV5-8, the J call TRBJ1-2; 7 bases match TRBD1. V lost 7 bases, J lost 5 bases, and 14 bases stayed unmatched. The CDR3 totals 15 residues. CDR1 and CDR2 from the germline V gene are SGHTS and YDEGEE.

This clonotype came up many times. The genes are TRBV20-1 and TRBJ2-5; D not resolved. This CDR3 is built from 15 residues. V gave up 0 bases and J gave up 1 base, with 12 bases separating them. CDR1 and CDR2 from the germline V gene are DFQATT and SNEGSKA (reference sequence). The CDR3 spells CSARDTSRSQETQYF. Written as DNA, the CDR3 is TGCAGTGCTAGAGATACCTCGCGGAGCCAAGAGACCCAGTACTTC.

This clonotype was detected ten times or more. This chain connects TRBV7-9 to TRBJ2-7; no firm D call. Germline V gene lookup returns CDR1 SEHNR and CDR2 FQNEAQ (reference sequence). Trimming pared 2 bases from V and 4 bases from J, leaving 3 bases between. The CDR3 extends over 11 amino acids. CDR3 in amino acids: CASSLLYEQYF. CDR3 nucleotide sequence: TGTGCCAGCAGCTTACTTTACGAGCAGTACTTC.

To note about this clonotype: The CDR3 end shows no conserved phenylalanine or tryptophan, and so a read error is likely. This sequence joins TRBV28 and TRBJ2-2; 9 nucleotides line up with TRBD1. The ends lost 5 bases at V and 4 bases at J; junction bases unmatched: 8. This CDR3 has 16 residues. Germline V CDR1 and CDR2: MDHEN, SYDVKM. The CDR3 nucleotides are TGTGCCAGCAGTCTGTCACAGGGGGCAACCACCGGGGAGCTGTTTTCT. It specifies CASSLSQGATTGELFS.

The CDR3 sequence is CASSISRRGAGDREETQYF. The CDR3 DNA reads TGTGCCAGTAGTATCTCGAGGCGAGGGGCAGGCGATCGAGAAGAGACCCAGTACTTC. The chain uses TRBV19 and TRBJ2-5, with D perhaps TRBD1 or TRBD2 (5 bases each). Germline CDR1 LNHDA, CDR2 SQIVND (reference sequence). The ends were cut back, 3 bases at V and 3 bases at J, with 26 bases in the middle. The CDR3 has 19 amino acids.

This clonotype appeared many times. This chain uses TRBV27 with TRBJ2-2; 13 nucleotides line up with TRBD2. V lost 2 bases, J lost 4 bases, and 10 bases stayed unmatched. This CDR3 comprises 19 residues. Germline loops: CDR1 MNHEY, CDR2 SMNVEV (reference sequence). CDR3 residues: CASSLLVLAGGPVTGELFF. The CDR3 DNA follows: TGTGCCAGCAGTTTACTAGTACTAGCGGGAGGGCCCGTCACCGGGGAGCTGTTTTTT.

This clonotype was recorded many times. The chain joins TRBV20-1 to TRBJ1-6; TRBD1 aligns across 8 bases. In germline, CDR1 is DFQATT, CDR2 SNEGSKA (reference sequence). The CDR3 spans 14 residues. V shed 5 bases and J 6 bases; nucleotides not matched to a gene: 6. CDR3 nucleotides: TGCAGTGCTCCTCCGGGACAGGTTAATTCACCCCTCCACTTT. Amino acids: CSAPPGQVNSPLHF.